This entry lists 7 T cell receptor beta chains sequenced from one sample in a study of CD8+CD57+ T cells in acquired aplastic anemia. For sequencing, patients were chosen who had shown expansion of CD8+CD57+ cells by flow cytometry. CDR3 and TCR beta VDJ profiling relied on genomic DNA as the template. TCRdb re-analysed the reads in MiXCR, keeping a single row per CDR3 protein. The table shows about 150,000 distinct CDR3 sequences, with approximately 52% occurring only once. The sequenced sample was sorted CD4+, CD8+, or CD8+CD57+ T cells (not recorded which) from PBMCs. Receptors originate from a human donor with aplastic anemia.

The chain is built from TRBV27 and TRBJ1-2, with 8 bases aligning to TRBD1. From germline, CDR1 is MNHEY and CDR2 SMNVEV (reference sequence). V lost 4 bases to trimming and J lost 2 bases; unmatched junction nucleotides: 12. This CDR3 is 17 amino acids long. The chain's CDR3 is CASSSSRDRPGNYGYTF. The CDR3 DNA follows: TGTGCCAGCAGTTCGTCCCGGGACAGGCCCGGGAACTATGGCTACACCTTC.

This clonotype was observed many times. V is TRBV2 and J is TRBJ2-4; a weak D match, TRBD1 (5 bases). The CDR3 sequence is 12 residues long. V shed 7 bases and J shed 7 bases, with 11 bases lying between them. The germline gives CDR1 SNHLY, CDR2 FYNNEI. CDR3 DNA sequence: TGTGCCAGCATGGGGCAGGGCAACATTCAGTACTTC. Its translation: CASMGQGNIQYF.

This clonotype was counted many times. The V call is TRBV19, the J call TRBJ2-1; perhaps TRBD2 as D (6 bases). This CDR3 is built from 16 residues. Trimming removed 3 bases from V and 0 bases from J, with 12 bases in between. CDR1 LNHDA and CDR2 SQIVND come from the germline V gene (reference sequence). The CDR3 region has the DNA TGTGCCAGTAGTATTACCGGGGGAGGCTCCTACAATGAGCAGTTCTTC. Its translation is CASSITGGGSYNEQFF.

This chain joins TRBV4-3 and TRBJ2-4; D is undetermined. V dropped 0 bases and J dropped 1 base, with 13 bases sitting between them. Germline CDR1 and CDR2: LGHNA and YSLEER. This CDR3 is 17 amino acids long. In DNA, the CDR3 is TGCGCCAGCAGCCAAGAGATGGGGATTGAGGCCAAAAACATTCAGTACTTC. The encoded protein is CASSQEMGIEAKNIQYF.

Worth noting for this clonotype: A much larger clone differs from this one at a single base, so this may be a read error. The chain uses TRBV7-2 and TRBJ1-1; 8 positions match TRBD1. J gave up 0 bases and V 1 base, and 1 base lay outside the gene matches. The CDR3 totals 15 residues. Per the germline V gene, CDR1 is SGHTA and CDR2 is FQGNSA. For the CDR3, the DNA is TGTGCCAGCAGCTTAGGGACAGGGATGAACACTGAAGCTTTCTTT. Its translation is CASSLGTGMNTEAFF. The variable domain in full, with the rest retrieved from reference TRBV7-2 and TRBJ1-1, is GAGVSQSPSNKVTEKGKDVELRCDPISGHTALYWYRQSLGQGLEFLIYFQGNSAPDKSGLPSDRFSAERTGGSVSTLTIQRTQQEDSAVYLCASSLGTGMNTEAFFGQGTRLTVV.

For this clonotype: A read error may explain this, as a much larger clone is one base away. This sequence joins TRBV12-3 or TRBV12-4 and TRBJ2-1; TRBD1 matches at 9 bases. CDR3 length: 15 amino acids. Unmatched junction bases numbered 7, after V lost 6 bases and J lost 4 bases. CDR3 protein: CASRGGTGRYNEQFF. The CDR3 bases are TGTGCCAGCAGGGGGGGGACAGGGAGATACAATGAGCAGTTCTTC.

This chain links TRBV29-1 with TRBJ2-4; D gene uncertain. From germline, CDR1 is SQVTM and CDR2 ANQGSEA. V gave up 5 bases and J gave up 0 bases, with 14 bases separating them. CDR3 length: 15 residues. CDR3 sequence reads: CSVSDLTKAKNIQYF. The CDR3 bases are TGCAGCGTTTCAGACCTCACAAAAGCCAAAAACATTCAGTACTTC.